One and the same sample provided the 25 T cell receptor beta chains below, sequenced in a study of CD8 T cells in ankylosing spondylitis. TCRdb passed the 5' RACE reads through MiXCR, listing each CDR3 protein once. The table shows tens of thousands of distinct CDR3 sequences, with less than 6.5% occurring only once. What was sequenced was blood, either unsorted or a sorted T cell fraction (not recorded which). These receptors originate from a female donor with ankylosing spondylitis or in good health (not recorded which).

At least ten counts were recorded for this clonotype. V usage is TRBV9 and J usage is TRBJ1-1; possible D gene TRBD1, 6 bases. This CDR3 comprises 16 residues. The V gene's germline CDR1 is SGDLS and CDR2 YYNGEE. V lost 2 bases and J lost 4, with 18 bases in between. This chain's CDR3 is CASSVRGQLQGTEAFF. The CDR3 coding sequence is TGTGCCAGCAGCGTTAGAGGACAGCTGCAGGGCACTGAAGCTTTCTTT.

This clonotype was seen ten or more times. The rearrangement uses TRBV9 and TRBJ2-7; tentative D call: TRBD2 (5 bases). The CDR3 runs 15 residues. Trimming removed 4 bases from V and 2 bases from J, with 16 bases in between. The germline CDR1 and CDR2 sequences are SGDLS and YYNGEE. The CDR3 coding sequence is TGTGCCAGCAGCTCCGGGGAAGGCAAGACCTACGAGCAGTACTTC. Protein: CASSSGEGKTYEQYF.

The sample holds many counts of this clonotype. The chain recombines TRBV9 with TRBJ1-3; the D gene is possibly TRBD1 (6 bases). The V end was cut by 0 bases, the J end by 4 bases, with 20 bases between. The CDR3 runs to 18 residues. Germline V lookup: CDR1 SGDLS, CDR2 YYNGEE. CDR3 residues: CASSVGTGSMRRGNTIYF. CDR3 in DNA: TGTGCCAGCAGCGTAGGAACAGGGTCGATGAGAAGGGGAAACACCATATATTTT.

This chain joins TRBV9 and TRBJ2-1, with D perhaps matching TRBD2 (6 bases). CDR3 length: 15 residues. The V gene's germline CDR1 is SGDLS and CDR2 YYNGEE. Trimming pared 4 bases from V and 1 base from J, leaving 12 bases between. The CDR3 is CASSPRGNSYNEQFF. The DNA for the CDR3 is TGTGCCAGCAGCCCGCGGGGTAATTCCTACAATGAGCAGTTCTTC.

This clonotype was picked up a small number of times. This chain links TRBV9 with TRBJ2-2; the match to TRBD2 covers 8 bases. Germline V gives CDR1 SGDLS, CDR2 YYNGEE. V was clipped by 5 bases and J by 3 bases; unmatched bases: 3. The CDR3 is made up of 14 amino acids. CDR3 amino acids: CASRGTRDTGELFF. The CDR3, as DNA: TGTGCCAGCAGAGGGACTAGGGACACCGGGGAGCTGTTTTTT.

By share, this clonotype ranks as medium-sized. CDR3 sequence: CASSVAPGQGFTDTQYF. In DNA, the CDR3 is TGTGCCAGCAGCGTAGCCCCCGGACAGGGGTTCACAGATACGCAGTATTTT. The chain has TRBV9 and TRBJ2-3, with 9 bases matching TRBD1. V was clipped by 0 bases and J by 2 bases; unmatched bases: 7. The CDR3 has 17 amino acids. The germline V gene encodes CDR1 SGDLS and CDR2 YYNGEE.

In its sample, this clonotype was seen many times. The J gene is TRBJ2-4, the V gene TRBV9; TRBD2 agrees at 10 bases. Germline values: CDR1 SGDLS, CDR2 YYNGEE. The CDR3 spans 18 residues. V dropped 0 bases and J dropped 1; count of bases not matched to a gene: 7. CDR3 coding DNA: TGTGCCAGCAGCGTAGGCTCTAGCGGGGGCACGGCCAAAAACATTCAGTACTTC. Encoded protein: CASSVGSSGGTAKNIQYF.

This clonotype was observed at least ten times. The CDR3 sequence: CASSVGTASGRYTF. For the CDR3, the DNA is TGTGCCAGCAGCGTAGGTACAGCATCGGGAAGGTACACCTTC. V and J are TRBV9 and TRBJ1-2; D uncertain. Looked up from germline, CDR1 is SGDLS and CDR2 is YYNGEE. V shed 0 bases and J shed 11 bases, with 17 bases lying between them. The CDR3 consists of 14 residues.

This clonotype was picked up many times. The V and J genes are TRBV9 and TRBJ2-2, with 7 bases aligning to TRBD2. Germline V gene data show CDR1 as SGDLS and CDR2 as YYNGEE. This CDR3 contains 14 residues. J gave up 7 bases and V 2 bases, and 5 bases lay outside the gene matches. CDR3 in amino acids: CASSVGGKNGELFF. The CDR3 bases are TGTGCCAGCAGCGTCGGGGGGAAAAACGGGGAGCTGTTTTTT. Drawing the rest from reference TRBV9 and TRBJ2-2, the complete variable domain is DSGVTQTPKHLITATGQRVTLRCSPRSGDLSVYWYQQSLDQGLQFLIQYYNGEERAKGNILERFSAQQFPDLHSELNLSSLELGDSALYFCASSVGGKNGELFFGEGSRLTVL.

This clonotype is judged medium-sized. V usage is TRBV9 and J usage is TRBJ2-5; 8 bases map to TRBD1. Germline trimming cut 3 bases from V and 5 bases from J; bases unmatched to any gene: 9. This CDR3 contains 15 residues. Germline V gene sequence: CDR1 SGDLS, CDR2 YYNGEE. CDR3 coding DNA: TGTGCCAGCAGCGCTACCGACAGGGGAAGGGAGACCCAGTACTTC. Protein product: CASSATDRGRETQYF.

This clonotype turned up a few times. CDR3 amino acids: CASSVDLTPPNEQFF. In DNA form, the CDR3 reads TGTGCCAGCAGCGTAGACTTGACCCCTCCTAATGAGCAGTTCTTC. V usage is TRBV9 and J usage is TRBJ2-1, with D hard to call. V was shortened by 0 bases and J by 7 bases, with 14 bases between the two germline ends. Germline V gives CDR1 SGDLS, CDR2 YYNGEE. This CDR3 spans 15 amino acids.

This clonotype was observed many times. The chain joins TRBV9 to TRBJ2-3; no clear D. Between the trimmed V and J ends, which lost 0 bases and 0 bases, there was a span of 14 bases. Germline lookup yields CDR1 SGDLS and CDR2 YYNGEE. CDR3 length: 17 amino acids. The CDR3 nucleotides read TGTGCCAGCAGCGTAGCTGGGCGTACACCTAGCACAGATACGCAGTATTTT. Residues: CASSVAGRTPSTDTQYF.

By sample fraction, this clonotype is medium-sized. The rearrangement uses TRBV9 and TRBJ1-6, with D tentatively TRBD1 (5 bases). The germline CDR1 and CDR2 sequences are SGDLS and YYNGEE. This CDR3 contains 15 residues. V lost 4 bases, J lost 7 bases, and 15 bases lay in between. The CDR3 spells CASSTRGTTNSPLHF. As DNA, the CDR3 is TGTGCCAGCAGCACCCGAGGGACCACAAATTCACCCCTCCACTTT.

This clonotype was counted ten times or more. V usage is TRBV9 and J usage is TRBJ2-7, with a tentative D call TRBD2 (6 bases). This CDR3 region has 16 residues. Between the trimmed V and J ends, which lost 3 bases and 4 bases, there was a span of 20 bases. The germline CDR1 and CDR2 sequences are SGDLS and YYNGEE. CDR3 sequence reads: CASSARTGGTLYEQYF. CDR3 in DNA: TGTGCCAGCAGCGCCCGCACGGGCGGGACCCTGTACGAGCAGTACTTC.

The chain combines TRBV9 with TRBJ2-3, with TRBD2 identical over 13 bases. CDR3 size: 16 residues. CDR1 and CDR2 (germline): SGDLS, YYNGEE. V trimming: 1 base; J trimming: 5 bases; junction bases outside the gene matches: 4. The CDR3: CASSVTSGGAKDTQYF. Written as DNA, the CDR3 is TGTGCCAGCAGCGTAACTAGCGGGGGGGCCAAAGATACGCAGTATTTT.

This clonotype was detected ten times or more. The chain has TRBV9 and TRBJ2-1, with TRBD2 matching 10 bases. The germline CDR1 and CDR2 sequences are SGDLS and YYNGEE. With 0 bases clipped from V and 1 base from J, the junction kept 4 bases outside the gene matches. This CDR3 has 17 residues. This CDR3 is CASSVGNSGRSYNEQFF. CDR3 nucleotides: TGTGCCAGCAGCGTAGGGAATAGCGGGAGGTCCTACAATGAGCAGTTCTTC.

This clonotype was seen ten or more times. V gene TRBV9 combines with J gene TRBJ2-7, with 8 bases identical to TRBD2. The CDR3 consists of 14 residues. V lost 1 base, J lost 0 bases, and 0 bases stayed unmatched. CDR1 and CDR2 (germline): SGDLS, YYNGEE. The CDR3 reads CASSVTSGSYEQYF. CDR3 coding DNA: TGTGCCAGCAGCGTAACTAGCGGCTCCTACGAGCAGTACTTC. The complete variable domain, with remaining parts taken from reference TRBV9 and TRBJ2-7, reads DSGVTQTPKHLITATGQRVTLRCSPRSGDLSVYWYQQSLDQGLQFLIQYYNGEERAKGNILERFSAQQFPDLHSELNLSSLELGDSALYFCASSVTSGSYEQYFGPGTRLTVT.

This clonotype came up many times. J is TRBJ2-3 and V is TRBV9, with TRBD2 matching 8 bases. The CDR3 covers 15 residues. In germline, CDR1 is SGDLS, CDR2 YYNGEE. The junction had 4 bases not matched to a gene; V was cut back by 0 bases and J by 4 bases. Here the CDR3 DNA reads TGTGCCAGCAGCGTAGCAGCGGGGGAGTCAGATACGCAGTATTTT. Translated: CASSVAAGESDTQYF. The whole variable domain, remainder taken from reference TRBV9 and TRBJ2-3, is DSGVTQTPKHLITATGQRVTLRCSPRSGDLSVYWYQQSLDQGLQFLIQYYNGEERAKGNILERFSAQQFPDLHSELNLSSLELGDSALYFCASSVAAGESDTQYFGPGTRLTVL.

By sample fraction, this clonotype is medium-sized. V is TRBV9 and J is TRBJ2-1; TRBD2 matches at 7 bases. After removal of 4 bases from V and 0 bases from J, the junction contained 7 bases not matched to a gene. The V gene's germline CDR1 is SGDLS and CDR2 YYNGEE. The CDR3 runs 16 residues. CDR3 bases: TGTGCCAGCAGCACGAGCGGGGCCAGCTCCTACAATGAGCAGTTCTTC. It yields the protein CASSTSGASSYNEQFF.

This clonotype showed up many times. The genes are TRBV9 and TRBJ1-2; D remains unclear. Per the germline V gene, CDR1 is SGDLS and CDR2 is YYNGEE. Between the trimmed V and J ends, which lost 2 bases and 0 bases, there was a span of 8 bases. The CDR3 is 14 residues long. CDR3 sequence reads: CASSVSSANYGYTF. The CDR3 DNA sequence: TGTGCCAGCAGCGTTTCCTCTGCTAACTATGGCTACACCTTC.

The chain combines TRBV9 with TRBJ2-5; D is possibly TRBD2 (5 bases). Deletions cut 4 bases from V and 3 bases from J, with 16 bases between. CDR3 size: 15 residues. Germline CDR1 is SGDLS and CDR2 is YYNGEE. The CDR3 nucleotides are TGTGCCAGCAGCCCCAGAAGGAGGTCGAAAGAGACCCAGTACTTC. As protein: CASSPRRRSKETQYF. The full variable domain, completed using reference TRBV9 and TRBJ2-5, is DSGVTQTPKHLITATGQRVTLRCSPRSGDLSVYWYQQSLDQGLQFLIQYYNGEERAKGNILERFSAQQFPDLHSELNLSSLELGDSALYFCASSPRRRSKETQYFGPGTRLLVL.

This clonotype was counted at least ten times. The rearrangement joins TRBV9 to TRBJ2-5; possible D gene TRBD1, 6 bases. Trimming removed 4 bases at V and 5 bases at J, with 15 bases between. The CDR3 has 14 residues. Germline V gene sequence: CDR1 SGDLS, CDR2 YYNGEE. CDR3 amino acids: CASSLNPDRETQYF. Here the CDR3 DNA reads TGTGCCAGCAGCCTTAACCCAGACAGGGAGACCCAGTACTTC.

This clonotype counts as medium-sized. V usage is TRBV9 and J usage is TRBJ1-5, with D perhaps TRBD1 (5 bases). Germline V gene sequence: CDR1 SGDLS, CDR2 YYNGEE. This CDR3 comprises 15 residues. V was cut by 1 base and J by 3 bases, with 11 bases left in between. This chain's CDR3 is CASSVSGTDNQPQHF. The CDR3 DNA sequence: TGTGCCAGCAGCGTATCAGGGACGGACAATCAGCCCCAGCATTTT.

In this sample, this clonotype turned up many times. The rearrangement joins TRBV9 to TRBJ1-4, with TRBD1 matching 8 bases. J gave up 0 bases and V 3 bases, and 4 bases lay outside the gene matches. The CDR3 is 16 residues long. The germline CDR1 and CDR2 sequences are SGDLS and YYNGEE. CDR3 in amino acids: CASSDGQGATNEKLFF. Written as DNA, the CDR3 is TGTGCCAGCAGCGACGGACAGGGTGCAACTAATGAAAAACTGTTTTTT.

This clonotype was seen at least ten times. V usage is TRBV9 and J usage is TRBJ2-3; 7 bases agree with TRBD2. The V segment lost 0 bases and the J segment 2 bases; nucleotides outside the gene matches: 6. The length of the CDR3 is 16 residues. Germline values: CDR1 SGDLS, CDR2 YYNGEE. DNA of the CDR3: TGTGCCAGCAGCGTAGGGGCTAGCGGCGTCACAGATACGCAGTATTTT. Its translation is CASSVGASGVTDTQYF.